The 17 T cell receptor beta chains below were found in one sample sequenced in a study of shared T cell receptors in the human thymus. Only in-frame clones appear in the TCRdb table, and some are missing; sequencing was by immunoSEQ multiplex PCR. The data show 720,000 or so clones, 80% to 90% seen once. These data also formed part of another study, on human thymus T cells.

The material sequenced was thymocytes. All receptors derive from a girl less than two years old with a congenital heart defect.

The chain combines TRBV18 with TRBJ2-7, with 8 bases identical to TRBD1. The CDR3 is 15 amino acids. CDR1 KGHSH and CDR2 LQKENI come from the germline V gene. With V trimmed by 9 bases and J by 1 base, 11 bases remained unmatched. DNA of the CDR3: TGTGCCAGTGCATATAGACAGGGGCTGTCCTACGAGCAGTACTTC. It encodes CASAYRQGLSYEQYF.

The V gene is TRBV5-1, the J gene TRBJ2-1; 10 bases match TRBD2. Germline V gives CDR1 SGHRS, CDR2 YFSETQ. The trim removed 4 bases at V and 2 bases at J, leaving 9 bases unmatched. The CDR3 consists of 17 residues. Here the CDR3 DNA reads TGCGCCAGCAGCCCAACCCCTAGCGGGGGCACCTACAATGAGCAGTTCTTC. Protein sequence: CASSPTPSGGTYNEQFF. Filled out from reference TRBV5-1 and TRBJ2-1, the complete variable domain reads KAGVTQTPRYLIKTRGQQVTLSCSPISGHRSVSWYQQTPGQGLQFLFEYFSETQRNKGNFPGRFSGRQFSNSRSEMNVSTLELGDSALYLCASSPTPSGGTYNEQFFGPGTRLTVL.

This clone appeared a single time. This chain links TRBV5-8 with TRBJ2-7; 8 nucleotides align to TRBD1. V gave up 4 bases and J gave up 3 bases; unmatched junction bases: 15. The CDR3 consists of 17 residues. Germline lookup yields CDR1 SGHTS and CDR2 YDEGEE. The CDR3 bases are TGTGCCAGCAGCCCGAGGAATCCGGGACAGGAACTCTACGAGCAGTACTTC. Translation: CASSPRNPGQELYEQYF.

This clone occurred once. The chain joins TRBV14 to TRBJ2-7; D ambiguous. There are 12 residues in the CDR3. Trimming cost V 1 base and J 2 bases, with 3 bases left between them. Per germline, CDR1 SGHDN and CDR2 FVKESK. CDR3 coding DNA: TGTGCCAGCAGCCAAGTCGCCTACGAGCAGTACTTC. It codes for CASSQVAYEQYF. The whole variable domain, filled in from reference TRBV14 and TRBJ2-7, reads EAGVTQFPSHSVIEKGQTVTLRCDPISGHDNLYWYRRVMGKEIKFLLHFVKESKQDESGMPNNRFLAERTGGTYSTLKVQPAELEDSGVYFCASSQVAYEQYFGPGTRLTVT.

The chain uses TRBV9 and TRBJ2-3; no firm D call. Germline V CDR1 and CDR2: SGDLS, YYNGEE. V lost 6 bases and J lost 3, with 17 bases in between. There are 15 residues in the CDR3. In DNA form, the CDR3 reads TGTGCCAGCACCCCTACCCGAGCATGGACAGATACGCAGTATTTT. Its translation is CASTPTRAWTDTQYF. The complete variable domain, with remaining parts taken from reference TRBV9 and TRBJ2-3, reads DSGVTQTPKHLITATGQRVTLRCSPRSGDLSVYWYQQSLDQGLQFLIQYYNGEERAKGNILERFSAQQFPDLHSELNLSSLELGDSALYFCASTPTRAWTDTQYFGPGTRLTVL.

This chain joins TRBV19 and TRBJ1-5, with a possible D match to TRBD1 (6 bases). V lost 9 bases and J 0 bases, leaving 12 bases between the germline ends. The CDR3 totals 14 residues. From germline, CDR1 is LNHDA and CDR2 SQIVND (reference sequence). The CDR3: CASGQIYSNQPQHF. The CDR3 DNA reads as TGTGCCAGCGGACAGATCTATAGCAATCAGCCCCAGCATTTT.

V usage is TRBV2 and J usage is TRBJ1-4; TRBD1 aligns across 7 bases. Germline trimming cut 6 bases from V and 4 bases from J; bases unmatched to any gene: 5. This CDR3 has 14 amino acids. The germline V gene has CDR1 SNHLY and CDR2 FYNNEI. The CDR3 nucleotides read TGTGCCAGCAGCCCGGACAGGTTTAATGAAAAACTGTTTTTT. It translates to CASSPDRFNEKLFF. Based on the CDR3 plus reference TRBV2 and TRBJ1-4, the full variable domain is EPEVTQTPSHQVTQMGQEVILRCVPISNHLYFYWYRQILGQKVEFLVSFYNNEISEKSEIFDDQFSVERPDGSNFTLKIRSTKLEDSAMYFCASSPDRFNEKLFFGSGTQLSVL.

V gene TRBV25-1 combines with J gene TRBJ1-1; TRBD1 matches 8 bases. V dropped 10 bases and J dropped 1; count of bases not matched to a gene: 11. CDR3 length: 15 residues. Germline CDR1 reads MGHDK; CDR2 reads SYGVNS. The CDR3 DNA reads as TGTGCCATCTACGTGCCGGGACAGGAGAACACTGAAGCTTTCTTT. Encoded protein: CAIYVPGQENTEAFF.

This sequence joins TRBV23-1 and TRBJ1-5; 7 positions agree with TRBD1. TRBV23-1 is designated an ORF whose function remains uncertain. The CDR3 is 17 amino acids. J gave up 0 bases and V 3 bases, and 8 bases lay outside the gene matches. The DNA of the CDR3 is TGCGCCAGCAGTCAGGGACAGCCTCCCGATAGCAATCAGCCCCAGCATTTT. It yields the protein CASSQGQPPDSNQPQHF.

Turning to this clone: An end of the junction does not agree with germline; a read error may underlie this. The chain has TRBV7-8 and TRBJ1-5; D not resolved. This CDR3 has 22 amino acids. Germline V gene data show CDR1 as SGHVS and CDR2 as FQNEAQ. The CDR3 DNA reads TGTGCCAGCAGCTTAGAGAGGGTTGCCGGACGGGGAGGGTGGGGTAGCGATCAGCCCCAGCATTTT. Its translation is CASSLERVAGRGGWGSDQPQHF.

This clone occurred once. The V gene is TRBV27, the J gene TRBJ2-2, with D perhaps matching TRBD1 (5 bases). The CDR3 spans 14 residues. Trimming pared 2 bases from V and 7 bases from J, leaving 11 bases between. The germline V gene encodes CDR1 MNHEY and CDR2 SMNVEV (reference sequence). The CDR3 reads CASSLQGLVGELFF. CDR3 sequence (DNA): TGTGCCAGCAGTTTACAGGGTTTGGTCGGGGAGCTGTTTTTT.

The chain carries TRBV2 and TRBJ1-1; 7 positions agree with TRBD1. The V gene's germline CDR1 is SNHLY and CDR2 FYNNEI. The CDR3 consists of 17 residues. Trimming removed 7 bases from V and 0 bases from J; junction bases left unmatched: 14. CDR3 sequence: CASINRLPGQMNTEAFF. The CDR3 nucleotides are TGTGCCAGCATTAATCGGTTGCCGGGACAGATGAACACTGAAGCTTTCTTT.

With respect to this clone: One junction end does not reproduce the germline sequence, and a read error may be involved. The chain employs TRBV5-1 and TRBJ1-6; D is ambiguous. There are 13 residues in the CDR3. Germline values: CDR1 SGHRS, CDR2 YFSETQ. The CDR3 sequence is CAGSLVPRSPLHF. CDR3 sequence (DNA): TGCGCCGGCAGCTTGGTGCCGAGGTCACCCCTCCACTTT.

V is TRBV28 and J is TRBJ1-3, with 11 bases that match TRBD1. The germline V gene has CDR1 MDHEN and CDR2 SYDVKM. CDR3 length: 17 amino acids. Trimming cost V 2 bases and J 2 bases; bases outside gene matches: 5. As DNA, the CDR3 is TGTGCCAGCAGTTTACCTTCGGACAGGGGGCCTGGAAACACCATATATTTT. Translation gives CASSLPSDRGPGNTIYF. The full variable domain, completed using reference TRBV28 and TRBJ1-3, is DVKVTQSSRYLVKRTGEKVFLECVQDMDHENMFWYRQDPGLGLRLIYFSYDVKMKEKGDIPEGYSVSREKKERFSLILESASTNQTSMYLCASSLPSDRGPGNTIYFGEGSWLTVV.

This clone was observed a single time. The chain combines TRBV2 with TRBJ1-1, with TRBD1 matching 8 bases. The CDR3 loop spans 14 amino acids. With V trimmed by 4 bases and J by 3 bases, 4 bases remained unmatched. Per the germline V gene, CDR1 is SNHLY and CDR2 is FYNNEI. The CDR3 region has the DNA TGTGCCAGCAGTGCGGGGACAGGTCACACTGAAGCTTTCTTT. Protein sequence: CASSAGTGHTEAFF.

The rearrangement links TRBV4-1 to TRBJ1-2, with 7 bases fitting TRBD1. Trimming removed 5 bases from V and 8 bases from J; junction bases left unmatched: 11. The CDR3 spans 14 residues. Per the germline V gene, CDR1 is MGHRA and CDR2 is YSYEKL. The CDR3 sequence is CASSFRTGGDGYTF. In DNA form, the CDR3 reads TGCGCCAGCAGCTTCAGGACAGGTGGGGACGGCTACACCTTC.

This chain uses TRBV7-2 with TRBJ1-1; no definite D call. The CDR3 has 17 amino acids. V was cut by 0 bases and J by 1 base, with 15 bases left in between. The germline V gene encodes CDR1 SGHTA and CDR2 FQGNSA. CDR3 in amino acids: CASSLALRAERNTEAFF. CDR3 DNA sequence: TGTGCCAGCAGCTTAGCGCTGAGGGCGGAACGGAACACTGAAGCTTTCTTT.